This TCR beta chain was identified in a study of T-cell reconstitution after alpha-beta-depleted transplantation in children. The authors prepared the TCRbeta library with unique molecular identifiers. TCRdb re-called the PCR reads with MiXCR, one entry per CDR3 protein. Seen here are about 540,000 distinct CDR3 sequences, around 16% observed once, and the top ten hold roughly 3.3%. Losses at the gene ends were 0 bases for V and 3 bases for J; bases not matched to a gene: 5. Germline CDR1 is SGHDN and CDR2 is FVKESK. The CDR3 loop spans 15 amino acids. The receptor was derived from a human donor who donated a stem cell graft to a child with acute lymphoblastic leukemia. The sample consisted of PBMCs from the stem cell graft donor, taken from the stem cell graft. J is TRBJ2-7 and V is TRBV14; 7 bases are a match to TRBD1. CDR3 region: CASSQETGASYEQYF. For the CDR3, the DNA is TGTGCCAGCAGCCAAGAAACAGGGGCGAGCTACGAGCAGTACTTC. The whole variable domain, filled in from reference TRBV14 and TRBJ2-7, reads EAGVTQFPSHSVIEKGQTVTLRCDPISGHDNLYWYRRVMGKEIKFLLHFVKESKQDESGMPNNRFLAERTGGTYSTLKVQPAELEDSGVYFCASSQETGASYEQYFGPGTRLTVT.